The 26 T cell receptor beta chains reported below all come from one sample, sequenced in a study of T cells in tuberculosis. Here immunoSEQ multiplex PCR was the method, and the copy in TCRdb shows in-frame clones only, minus some. The table records 25,000 to 30,000 clones, roughly 90% of them present only once. The specimen was PBMCs. These receptor sequences come from a donor aged 10-29 years with latent tuberculosis or without tuberculosis infection.

The rearrangement joins TRBV2 to TRBJ2-3; D possibly corresponds to TRBD2 (7 bases). This CDR3 is built from 14 residues. Germline assignment: CDR1 SNHLY and CDR2 FYNNEI. Trimming took 7 bases from V and 4 from J, leaving 15 bases between them. Here the CDR3 DNA reads TGTGCCAGCACTCTAGGGGGGGGCTCAGATACGCAGTATTTT. Amino acids: CASTLGGGSDTQYF. The entire variable domain, with the rest obtained from reference TRBV2 and TRBJ2-3, is as follows: EPEVTQTPSHQVTQMGQEVILRCVPISNHLYFYWYRQILGQKVEFLVSFYNNEISEKSEIFDDQFSVERPDGSNFTLKIRSTKLEDSAMYFCASTLGGGSDTQYFGPGTRLTVL.

The V call is TRBV2, the J call TRBJ1-4; the D gene is possibly TRBD1 (6 bases). Trimming cost V 0 bases and J 7 bases, with 12 bases left between them. Germline values: CDR1 SNHLY, CDR2 FYNNEI. There are 15 residues in the CDR3. The CDR3 loop reads CASSEARGASEKLFF. DNA for the CDR3: TGTGCCAGCAGTGAAGCGCGGGGGGCAAGTGAAAAACTGTTTTTT.

This chain joins TRBV7-2 and TRBJ1-2; 10 bases match TRBD1. V dropped 5 bases and J dropped 7; count of bases not matched to a gene: 4. CDR1 is SGHTA and CDR2 is FQGNSA in the germline V gene. CDR3 length: 13 amino acids. The CDR3 region is CASSGDRGSGYTF. CDR3 sequence (DNA): TGTGCCAGCAGCGGGGACAGGGGAAGTGGCTACACCTTC.

This chain uses TRBV5-1 with TRBJ2-1, with 16 bases that match TRBD2. V shed 4 bases, J shed 7 bases, and the junction held 2 bases outside the gene matches. The CDR3 is 15 residues long. Germline CDR1 reads SGHRS; CDR2 reads YFSETQ. The CDR3 bases are TGCGCCAGCAGCGCGGGACTAGCGGGGGGGAATGAGCAGTTCTTC. It codes for CASSAGLAGGNEQFF.

V usage is TRBV7-7 and J usage is TRBJ2-1; 9 nucleotides agree with TRBD2. CDR1 is SSHAT, CDR2 FNYEAQ, per germline (reference sequence). V trimming: 1 base; J trimming: 9 bases; junction bases outside the gene matches: 7. The CDR3 length is 15 residues. The CDR3 DNA sequence: TGTGCCAGCAGCTTAGATAGCGGGGGTAGTGGTGAGCAGTTCTTC. Translated: CASSLDSGGSGEQFF.

The CDR3 nucleotides read TGTGCCAGCACCTCGAGAGGGGACAAAGCCCTTATCTATGGCTACACCTTC. Protein product: CASTSRGDKALIYGYTF. J is TRBJ1-2 and V is TRBV21-1; whether TRBD1, the table's D call, matches the DNA was not checked. TRBV21-1 represents a pseudogene. The CDR3 has 17 amino acids.

V usage is TRBV19 and J usage is TRBJ1-1; 7 bases map to TRBD1. The CDR3 covers 16 residues. Looked up from germline, CDR1 is LNHDA and CDR2 is SQIVND (reference sequence). V was pared by 0 bases and J by 1 base, with 5 bases of the junction left unmatched. CDR3 sequence (DNA): TGTGCCAGTAGTATAGATGGGTCAGGGGGGAACACTGAAGCTTTCTTT. Translating gives CASSIDGSGGNTEAFF.

The chain links TRBV19 to TRBJ1-1, with D perhaps TRBD1 (6 bases). The germline V gene has CDR1 LNHDA and CDR2 SQIVND (reference sequence). The V end was cut by 4 bases, the J end by 12 bases, with 27 bases between. The CDR3 is made up of 16 amino acids. The CDR3 sequence is CASSNLGQPAGLSSFF. In DNA form, the CDR3 reads TGTGCCAGTAGTAACCTCGGACAGCCCGCAGGGTTGAGTTCTTTCTTT.

This sequence joins TRBV4-3 and TRBJ2-5; 7 bases fit TRBD1. With the DNA end fitting TRBJ2-7 better, the J assignment may be wrong. CDR1 is LGHNA and CDR2 is YSLEER in the germline V gene. The CDR3 has 16 amino acids. CDR3 nucleotides: TGCGCCAGCAGCCAGGAAACAGGGGCAAGGAGCGGCGAGCAGTACTTC. Protein: CASSQETGARSGEQYF.

This sequence joins TRBV2 and TRBJ1-2, with TRBD1 as a possible D gene (5 bases). The germline V and J ends were trimmed by 6 bases and 4 bases, with 18 bases remaining between them. Germline loops: CDR1 SNHLY, CDR2 FYNNEI. The CDR3 sequence is 15 residues long. The CDR3 here is CASRPDLGGGYGYTF. The DNA for the CDR3 is TGTGCCAGCAGGCCCGACCTGGGGGGGGGCTATGGCTACACCTTC.

The chain links TRBV5-1 to TRBJ2-3; D is possibly TRBD1 (6 bases). The CDR3 is 14 residues long. Germline V gives CDR1 SGHRS, CDR2 YFSETQ. V was trimmed by 0 bases and J by 5 bases, leaving 10 bases between them. The CDR3 bases are TGCGCCAGCAGCTTGGGACAGGTTGGAGATACGCAGTATTTT. Translating gives CASSLGQVGDTQYF.

In this sample, this clone turned up once. This chain joins TRBV5-6 and TRBJ1-2; D perhaps matches TRBD1 (6 bases). Germline CDR1 is SGHDT and CDR2 is YYEEEE. V gave up 0 bases and J gave up 5 bases, with 11 bases separating them. CDR3 length: 14 residues. In DNA form, the CDR3 reads TGTGCCAGCAGCTTGGAAAGGGGGTGGTATGGCTACACCTTC. Encoded protein: CASSLERGWYGYTF.

This rearrangement joins TRBV21-1 to TRBJ2-7; the table's TRBD1 call for D was not verified on the DNA. TRBV21-1 is designated a pseudogene. This CDR3 region has 17 residues. The CDR3 DNA follows: TGTGCCAGCAGCAAAGTACATTTAACAGGGTGGAAGTACGAGCAGTACTTC. It translates to CASSKVHLTGWKYEQYF.

This CDR3 reads CASSLGQGWNQPQHF. CDR3 nucleotides: TGTGCCAGCAGCCTAGGACAGGGCTGGAACCAGCCCCAGCATTTT. The J gene is TRBJ1-5, the V gene TRBV6-5; 8 bases align to TRBD1. CDR1 is MNHEY, CDR2 SVGAGI, per germline. V dropped 6 bases and J dropped 7; count of bases not matched to a gene: 11. The CDR3 sequence is 15 residues long.

The rearrangement joins TRBV28 to TRBJ2-3; 8 bases line up with TRBD2. CDR1 is MDHEN and CDR2 is SYDVKM in the germline V gene. This CDR3 spans 13 amino acids. V trimming: 6 bases; J trimming: 4 bases; junction bases outside the gene matches: 3. The CDR3 DNA sequence: TGTGCCAGCAGGTCGGGGGGGGCAGATACGCAGTATTTT. Its protein product is CASRSGGADTQYF.

This clone was counted a single time. The V gene is TRBV5-1, the J gene TRBJ1-1; TRBD1 matches at 9 bases. The V gene's germline CDR1 is SGHRS and CDR2 YFSETQ. The CDR3 has 17 residues. Trimming cost V 1 base and J 4 bases; bases outside gene matches: 11. The CDR3: CASSLSPNRGRGTEAFF. In DNA form, the CDR3 reads TGCGCCAGCAGCTTGTCACCCAACAGGGGGCGCGGCACTGAAGCTTTCTTT.

The J gene is TRBJ1-5, the V gene TRBV28; 9 bases are a match to TRBD1. Unmatched junction bases numbered 16, after V lost 5 bases and J lost 2 bases. Germline lookup yields CDR1 MDHEN and CDR2 SYDVKM. The CDR3 runs 19 residues. CDR3 protein: CASSLIRQGGIRGNQPQHF. The CDR3 DNA reads TGTGCCAGCAGTCTAATAAGACAGGGGGGAATAAGGGGCAATCAGCCCCAGCATTTT.

The chain employs TRBV7-9 and TRBJ2-3; a weak D match, TRBD1 (5 bases). V shed 0 bases and J shed 0 bases, with 7 bases lying between them. CDR3 size: 15 residues. Germline V CDR1 and CDR2: SEHNR, FQNEAQ (reference sequence). CDR3 protein: CASSLAGPSTDTQYF. For the CDR3, the DNA is TGTGCCAGCAGCTTAGCGGGGCCCAGCACAGATACGCAGTATTTT.

This clone was seen more than once but under ten times. The chain couples TRBV2 to TRBJ1-5; no firm D call. Germline CDR1 SNHLY, CDR2 FYNNEI. V lost 3 bases and J lost 4, with 13 bases in between. The CDR3 loop spans 15 amino acids. CDR3: CASSEISGGNQPQHF. For the CDR3, the DNA is TGTGCCAGCAGTGAGATCTCGGGCGGGAATCAGCCCCAGCATTTT.

The V gene is TRBV5-6, the J gene TRBJ2-6; the D is unclear. The germline V and J ends were trimmed by 5 bases and 5 bases, with 20 bases remaining between them. CDR3 length: 17 residues. CDR1 and CDR2 from the germline V gene are SGHDT and YYEEEE. The CDR3 DNA follows: TGTGCCAGCAGAGCCCACATAGCACAAAGTCGGGCCAACGTCCTGACTTTC. Protein: CASRAHIAQSRANVLTF. The entire variable domain, with the rest obtained from reference TRBV5-6 and TRBJ2-6, is as follows: DAGVTQSPTHLIKTRGQQVTLRCSPKSGHDTVSWYQQALGQGPQFIFQYYEEEERQRGNFPDRFSGHQFPNYSSELNVNALLLGDSALYLCASRAHIAQSRANVLTFGAGSRLTVL.

The chain carries TRBV30 and TRBJ1-2; 11 bases align to TRBD1. After removal of 3 bases from V and 9 bases from J, the junction contained 9 bases not matched to a gene. Germline V gives CDR1 GTSNPN, CDR2 SVGIG (reference sequence). CDR3 length: 14 residues. CDR3 amino acids: CAWSAKGQGVSYTF. Written as DNA, the CDR3 is TGTGCCTGGAGCGCGAAGGGACAGGGGGTCAGCTACACCTTC.

This sequence joins TRBV19 and TRBJ2-3; TRBD2 matches 7 bases. The CDR3 has 15 residues. Germline trimming cut 3 bases from V and 3 bases from J; bases unmatched to any gene: 6. Germline V lookup: CDR1 LNHDA, CDR2 SQIVND (reference sequence). The CDR3, as DNA: TGTGCCAGTAGTATTCTAGCGGCTAAGACAGATACGCAGTATTTT. It encodes CASSILAAKTDTQYF.

The chain recombines TRBV7-9 with TRBJ1-1; the match to TRBD1 covers 9 bases. CDR1 and CDR2 (germline): SEHNR, FQNEAQ (reference sequence). The CDR3 spans 17 residues. The V segment lost 1 base and the J segment 4 bases; nucleotides outside the gene matches: 10. This chain's CDR3 is CASSLGWTGELGTEAFF. CDR3 nucleotides: TGTGCCAGCAGCTTAGGGTGGACAGGGGAGTTGGGCACTGAAGCTTTCTTT.

The CDR3 here is CASRGQGEEEQFF. DNA for the CDR3: TGTGCCAGCAGGGGGCAGGGGGAGGAAGAGCAGTTCTTC. This chain joins TRBV2 and TRBJ2-1; the D gene is possibly TRBD1 (7 bases). The CDR3 sequence is 13 residues long. Trimming took off 6 bases at V and 10 bases at J, with 16 bases between the two ends. The V gene's germline CDR1 is SNHLY and CDR2 FYNNEI.

This chain uses TRBV2 with TRBJ2-2; D is ambiguous. Trimming cost V 2 bases and J 6 bases, with 4 bases left between them. Germline CDR1 reads SNHLY; CDR2 reads FYNNEI. CDR3 length: 12 residues. In DNA form, the CDR3 reads TGTGCCAGCAGTGAAACGGCCGGGGAGCTGTTTTTT. It is translated as CASSETAGELFF.

This clone was observed a handful of times. This rearrangement joins TRBV2 to TRBJ1-6, with 7 nucleotides matching TRBD1. CDR1 and CDR2 (germline): SNHLY, FYNNEI. The CDR3 totals 15 residues. J gave up 7 bases and V 2 bases, and 5 bases lay outside the gene matches. CDR3 protein: CASSERQGVNSPLHF. DNA for the CDR3: TGTGCCAGCAGTGAAAGACAGGGTGTCAATTCACCCCTCCACTTT.